Listed here is a single T cell receptor (beta chain). This sample stems from a study of blood T cells in healthy people across ages. Then a second PCR, running roughly 7 to 11 cycles, was carried out with a sample-barcoded 5' primer and a J-beta primer mix. TCRdb re-analysed the 5' RACE reads in MiXCR, keeping a single row per CDR3 protein. This sample carries around 1,800,000 distinct CDR3 sequences, 39% of them seen once, and the ten largest clones take more than 20%. CDR1 is LGHNA, CDR2 YSLEER, per germline. Germline trimming cut 6 bases from V and 0 bases from J; bases unmatched to any gene: 6. This CDR3 has 15 amino acids.

This rearrangement joins TRBV4-3 to TRBJ2-3; 7 bases line up with TRBD2. This TCR was sampled from a human donor in good health. Sequencing input: blood. The CDR3 DNA sequence: TGCGCCAGCAGTCGGCGGGAGAAGAGCACAGATACGCAGTATTTT. Its translation is CASSRREKSTDTQYF.